This entry lists 26 T cell receptor beta chains sequenced from one sample in a study of PD-1 and CTLA-4 blockade in melanoma (dated by TCRdb to the early 2020s). Preparation of the library involved the immunoSEQ multiplex PCR assay. TCRdb's version of the immuneACCESS table is confined to in-frame rearrangements and falls short of the full clone set. An unresolved V gene accounts for under half of the shortfall where checked; the remainder is of unknown origin. For this sample the table gives tens of thousands of clones, of which more than 85% were detected only once. The leading ten clones occupy less than 10% of the sample. This material consisted of CD8+ T cells from peripheral blood, taken from a patient given anti-PD-1 treatment. All receptors come from a human donor with melanoma.

The rearrangement links TRBV7-6 to TRBJ2-5; the D gene is possibly TRBD1 (6 bases). Germline CDR1 reads SGHVS; CDR2 reads FNYEAQ. CDR3 length: 16 amino acids. V lost 5 bases and J lost 1, with 17 bases in between. In DNA, the CDR3 is TGTGCCAGCAGCGGAAGCAGGACAGAAATCCAAGAGACCCAGTACTTC. Translating gives CASSGSRTEIQETQYF.

The V gene is TRBV7-6, the J gene TRBJ1-5; D might be TRBD1 (5 bases). Trimming cost V 4 bases and J 1 base, with 11 bases left between them. This CDR3 has 15 residues. Germline V lookup: CDR1 SGHVS, CDR2 FNYEAQ. CDR3 DNA: TGTGCCAGCAGCTCCGCCGGGGACAGCAATCAGCCCCAGCATTTT. It codes for CASSSAGDSNQPQHF.

The V and J genes are TRBV4-1 and TRBJ1-1; D unclear. The CDR3 runs to 14 residues. The V gene lost 5 bases and the J gene lost 3 bases, with 13 bases spanning the gap. Germline CDR1 and CDR2: MGHRA and YSYEKL. The CDR3 coding sequence is TGCGCCAGCAGCTTCGTGGGCCTTGACACTGAAGCTTTCTTT. Protein: CASSFVGLDTEAFF.

This chain connects TRBV2 to TRBJ2-1; D may be TRBD1 or TRBD2 (5 bases each). Germline lookup yields CDR1 SNHLY and CDR2 FYNNEI. V was trimmed by 10 bases and J by 7 bases, leaving 20 bases between them. This CDR3 is 14 amino acids long. Written as DNA, the CDR3 is TGTGCCACCTACCAGGGTGTGGGGGTTAATGAGCAGTTCTTC. Protein product: CATYQGVGVNEQFF.

This chain joins TRBV6-4 and TRBJ2-1, with D possibly matching TRBD1 (6 bases). The CDR3 extends over 13 amino acids. From germline, CDR1 is MRHNA and CDR2 SNTAGT. V was cut by 4 bases and J by 6 bases, with 10 bases left in between. CDR3 in amino acids: CASSAGVSNEQFF. CDR3 DNA sequence: TGTGCCAGCAGTGCAGGGGTTAGCAATGAGCAGTTCTTC.

The chain has TRBV6-1 and TRBJ2-6; tentatively, D is TRBD1 (5 bases). Looked up from germline, CDR1 is MNHNS and CDR2 is SASEGT. There are 15 residues in the CDR3. Between the trimmed V and J ends, which lost 3 bases and 2 bases, there was a span of 8 bases. CDR3 DNA: TGTGCCAGCAGTGACAGGGCCACTGGGGCCAACGTCCTGACTTTC. Its translation is CASSDRATGANVLTF.

For the CDR3, the DNA is TGTGCCAGCAGCCTCGGTGTGGGGGGAACAGATACGCAGTATTTT. It specifies CASSLGVGGTDTQYF. The V gene is TRBV11-2, the J gene TRBJ2-3; weak D call: TRBD2 (6 bases). The CDR3 totals 15 residues. Trimming stripped 5 bases from V and 3 bases from J, with 15 bases between. In germline, CDR1 is SGHAT, CDR2 FQNNGV. Filled out from reference TRBV11-2 and TRBJ2-3, the complete variable domain reads EAGVAQSPRYKIIEKRQSVAFWCNPISGHATLYWYQQILGQGPKLLIQFQNNGVVDDSQLPKDRFSAERLKGVDSTLKIQPAKLEDSAVYLCASSLGVGGTDTQYFGPGTRLTVL.

The chain carries TRBV7-2 and TRBJ2-2; TRBD1 agrees at 7 bases. This CDR3 comprises 15 residues. Looked up from germline, CDR1 is SGHTA and CDR2 is FQGNSA. The V gene end was trimmed by 1 base and the J gene end by 4 bases; junction bases not matched to a gene: 3. The CDR3 loop is CASSLVGGGTGELFF. The CDR3 bases are TGTGCCAGCAGCTTAGTAGGGGGCGGCACCGGGGAGCTGTTTTTT. Using reference TRBV7-2 and TRBJ2-2 for the parts outside the CDR3, the full variable domain is GAGVSQSPSNKVTEKGKDVELRCDPISGHTALYWYRQSLGQGLEFLIYFQGNSAPDKSGLPSDRFSAERTGGSVSTLTIQRTQQEDSAVYLCASSLVGGGTGELFFGEGSRLTVL.

This chain connects TRBV27 to TRBJ1-2; 9 bases are shared with TRBD1. Unmatched junction bases numbered 4, after V lost 2 bases and J lost 6 bases. Germline values: CDR1 MNHEY, CDR2 SMNVEV (reference sequence). CDR3 length equals 14 residues. This CDR3 is CASSLDRGLDGYTF. The CDR3 bases are TGTGCCAGCAGTTTAGACAGGGGGTTAGATGGCTACACCTTC.

This chain connects TRBV25-1 to TRBJ1-6; the match to TRBD1 covers 7 bases. This CDR3 comprises 17 residues. The germline CDR1 and CDR2 sequences are MGHDK and SYGVNS. V trimming: 8 bases; J trimming: 6 bases; junction bases outside the gene matches: 16. CDR3 nucleotides: TGTGCCAGCGGGGGGACAGAGCTCTTAACGAGTAATTCACCCCTCCACTTT. Translating it yields CASGGTELLTSNSPLHF.

This chain uses TRBV11-2 with TRBJ2-1, with 8 bases that match TRBD2. Looked up from germline, CDR1 is SGHAT and CDR2 is FQNNGV. V shed 0 bases, J shed 2 bases, and the junction held 0 bases outside the gene matches. This CDR3 is built from 15 residues. Written as DNA, the CDR3 is TGTGCCAGCAGCTTAGAAGCGGGAGCCTACAATGAGCAGTTCTTC. This encodes CASSLEAGAYNEQFF.

J is TRBJ2-7 and V is TRBV27, with a tentative D call TRBD1 (6 bases). This CDR3 is 14 amino acids long. Between the trimmed V and J ends, which lost 4 bases and 6 bases, there was a span of 16 bases. Looked up from germline, CDR1 is MNHEY and CDR2 is SMNVEV (reference sequence). The CDR3, as DNA: TGTGCCAGCAGTTCCATGTTGGGGGCCCTCGAGCAGTACTTC. It encodes CASSSMLGALEQYF.

The chain joins TRBV6-5 to TRBJ1-5; 10 bases line up with TRBD1. Per the germline V gene, CDR1 is MNHEY and CDR2 is SVGAGI. The J segment lost 6 bases and the V segment lost 6 bases, leaving 5 bases of the junction unmatched. The CDR3 totals 14 residues. The CDR3 DNA follows: TGTGCCAGCAGCCAGGACAGGGGGTCTCAGCCCCAGCATTTT. Encoded protein: CASSQDRGSQPQHF.

The chain links TRBV30 to TRBJ1-6; D is undetermined. Deletions cut 0 bases from V and 3 bases from J, with 9 bases between. This CDR3 contains 15 residues. Germline V gives CDR1 GTSNPN, CDR2 SVGIG (reference sequence). The CDR3, as DNA: TGTGCCTGGAGTGTAAAGGCAGACTATAATTCACCCCTCCACTTT. As protein: CAWSVKADYNSPLHF.

The chain combines TRBV9 with TRBJ1-4; D remains ambiguous. Trimming took 0 bases from V and 5 from J, leaving 11 bases between them. The CDR3 sequence is 15 residues long. The germline gives CDR1 SGDLS, CDR2 YYNGEE. CDR3 in DNA: TGTGCCAGCAGCGTAGATCCCCGGCAGAATGAAAAACTGTTTTTT. Translated, it gives CASSVDPRQNEKLFF.

This clone was found once. V is TRBV7-9 and J is TRBJ1-1, with D possibly being TRBD1 (6 bases). The CDR3 covers 14 residues. V lost 1 base, J lost 11 bases, and 17 bases lay in between. CDR1 and CDR2 from the germline V gene are SEHNR and FQNEAQ (reference sequence). The CDR3 DNA follows: TGTGCCAGCAGCTTAGATTGGGGGGCGGTTGGCGCTTTCTTT. Amino acids: CASSLDWGAVGAFF. The complete variable domain, with remaining parts taken from reference TRBV7-9 and TRBJ1-1, reads DTGVSQNPRHKITKRGQNVTFRCDPISEHNRLYWYRQTLGQGPEFLTYFQNEAQLEKSRLLSDRFSAERPKGSFSTLEIQRTEQGDSAMYLCASSLDWGAVGAFFGQGTRLTVV.

This chain links TRBV19 with TRBJ2-5; D may be TRBD2 (7 bases). Trimming cost V 2 bases and J 5 bases, with 15 bases left between them. The CDR3 loop spans 15 amino acids. Germline assignment: CDR1 LNHDA and CDR2 SQIVND (reference sequence). CDR3 DNA sequence: TGTGCCAGTAGTATACTATCGGGGGGCGAGGAGACCCAGTACTTC. Its protein product is CASSILSGGEETQYF.

V usage is TRBV14 and J usage is TRBJ2-2, with TRBD2 matching 7 bases. The ends lost 0 bases at V and 6 bases at J; junction bases unmatched: 1. The CDR3 spans 14 residues. Germline V gene data show CDR1 as SGHDN and CDR2 as FVKESK. The CDR3 sequence is CASSQELAAGELFF. CDR3 sequence (DNA): TGTGCCAGCAGCCAAGAGCTAGCGGCCGGGGAGCTGTTTTTT.

The rearrangement links TRBV5-1 to TRBJ2-2; D is unresolved. The ends were cut back, 4 bases at V and 2 bases at J, with 3 bases in the middle. The CDR3 runs 12 residues. Germline V gene data show CDR1 as SGHRS and CDR2 as YFSETQ. CDR3 nucleotides: TGCGCCAGCAGCATAAACACCGGGGAGCTGTTTTTT. This codes for CASSINTGELFF.

The V and J genes are TRBV19 and TRBJ2-2; no clear D. V was cut by 1 base and J by 4 bases, with 4 bases left in between. Germline V gene data show CDR1 as LNHDA and CDR2 as SQIVND (reference sequence). The CDR3 contains 13 residues. DNA for the CDR3: TGTGCCAGTAGTATAGTAGGCACCGGGGAGCTGTTTTTT. Its translation: CASSIVGTGELFF.

The table lists this clone with a count of one. The chain has TRBV7-9 and TRBJ1-1; D is unclear. The V gene's germline CDR1 is SEHNR and CDR2 FQNEAQ (reference sequence). V shed 1 base and J shed 1 base, with 10 bases lying between them. This CDR3 is 15 amino acids long. The CDR3 here is CASSLERAQNTEAFF. The CDR3 coding sequence is TGTGCCAGCAGCTTAGAAAGGGCTCAGAACACTGAAGCTTTCTTT.

As DNA, the CDR3 is TGTGCCAGCAGCTCCCCGGACGAGCAGTACTTC. Translated: CASSSPDEQYF. This chain connects TRBV5-8 to TRBJ2-7; D is uncertain. The CDR3 extends over 11 amino acids. Germline lookup yields CDR1 SGHTS and CDR2 YDEGEE. Trimming shortened V by 3 bases and J by 5 bases, and 6 bases separated the two germline ends.

The chain carries TRBV27 and TRBJ1-6, with D possibly being TRBD1 (6 bases). The CDR3 totals 14 residues. Germline V gene data show CDR1 as MNHEY and CDR2 as SMNVEV (reference sequence). The V gene lost 6 bases and the J gene lost 10 bases, with 16 bases spanning the gap. The CDR3 loop is CASSNRDQNSPLHF. CDR3 sequence (DNA): TGTGCCAGCAGCAACAGGGATCAGAACTCACCCCTCCACTTT.

The genes are TRBV7-9 and TRBJ1-1; D not certain. The CDR3 sequence is 15 residues long. V shed 4 bases and J shed 2 bases, with 14 bases lying between them. Germline CDR1 and CDR2: SEHNR and FQNEAQ (reference sequence). As DNA, the CDR3 is TGTGCCAGCAGCTCCCTTTCGGTAGAAAACACTGAAGCTTTCTTT. It encodes CASSSLSVENTEAFF. Together with reference TRBV7-9 and TRBJ1-1, the CDR3 gives the full variable domain: DTGVSQNPRHKITKRGQNVTFRCDPISEHNRLYWYRQTLGQGPEFLTYFQNEAQLEKSRLLSDRFSAERPKGSFSTLEIQRTEQGDSAMYLCASSSLSVENTEAFFGQGTRLTVV.

This chain joins TRBV15 and TRBJ2-7; TRBD1 or TRBD2 may be the D gene (5 bases each). V gave up 6 bases and J gave up 2 bases, with 11 bases separating them. The V gene's germline CDR1 is LNHNV and CDR2 YYDKDF (reference sequence). The CDR3 contains 13 residues. The CDR3 spells CATRQGATYEQYF. DNA of the CDR3: TGTGCCACCAGGCAGGGAGCCACCTACGAGCAGTACTTC.

The J gene is TRBJ2-1, the V gene TRBV19; perhaps TRBD1 as D (6 bases). Germline values: CDR1 LNHDA, CDR2 SQIVND (reference sequence). The CDR3 is made up of 13 amino acids. Trimming took off 5 bases at V and 4 bases at J, with 9 bases between the two ends. The DNA for the CDR3 is TGTGCCAGTAGTCCGGACAGATACAATGAGCAGTTCTTC. It codes for CASSPDRYNEQFF.